Shown below are 14 T cell receptor beta chains from a single sample sequenced in a study of blood T cell repertoires in COVID-19. Clones were read by immunoSEQ multiplex PCR, and TCRdb kept only the in-frame ones, dropping some. Of under 450,000 clones in the sample, approximately 91% were seen once. The specimen was peripheral blood. All receptors come from a middle-aged woman with COVID-19, enrolled during active disease.

This rearrangement joins TRBV14 to TRBJ2-1; 8 bases fit TRBD2. From germline, CDR1 is SGHDN and CDR2 FVKESK. The CDR3 runs 14 residues. V shed 4 bases, J shed 10 bases, and the junction held 9 bases outside the gene matches. DNA of the CDR3: TGTGCCAGCAGCCGGAAGCGGGAGACTGGAGAGCAGTTCTTC. Amino acid sequence: CASSRKRETGEQFF.

J is TRBJ2-7 and V is TRBV6-2 or TRBV6-3, with D possibly TRBD1 on 6 matching bases. Germline CDR1 is MNHEY and CDR2 is SVGEGT. V lost 3 bases, J lost 11 bases, and 14 bases lay in between. The CDR3 spans 12 residues. CDR3 protein: CASSYWQGREYF. The CDR3 DNA sequence: TGTGCCAGCAGTTATTGGCAGGGGCGAGAGTACTTC.

The rearrangement joins TRBV28 to TRBJ2-7; D is uncertain. V dropped 6 bases and J dropped 6 bases, with 18 bases sitting between them. The CDR3 contains 14 residues. Germline lookup yields CDR1 MDHEN and CDR2 SYDVKM. CDR3 in DNA: TGTGCCAGCAGCCCCGGAGCTTGGGTTGGCGAGCAGTACTTC. Protein sequence: CASSPGAWVGEQYF. The full variable domain, completed using reference TRBV28 and TRBJ2-7, is DVKVTQSSRYLVKRTGEKVFLECVQDMDHENMFWYRQDPGLGLRLIYFSYDVKMKEKGDIPEGYSVSREKKERFSLILESASTNQTSMYLCASSPGAWVGEQYFGPGTRLTVT.

As to this clone: Other nucleotide sequences in the sample specify the same CDR3. The chain links TRBV27 to TRBJ2-7, with D perhaps matching TRBD2 (5 bases). V was shortened by 3 bases and J by 2 bases, with 11 bases between the two germline ends. Germline CDR1 is MNHEY and CDR2 is SMNVEV (reference sequence). This CDR3 is built from 14 residues. The CDR3 is CASSLAGGTYEQYF. For the CDR3, the DNA is TGTGCCAGCAGTTTGGCGGGCGGAACCTACGAGCAGTACTTC.

The chain uses TRBV6-5 and TRBJ2-1; 11 bases are shared with TRBD1. The V gene end was trimmed by 7 bases and the J gene end by 11 bases; junction bases not matched to a gene: 7. The germline V gene has CDR1 MNHEY and CDR2 SVGAGI. This CDR3 comprises 13 residues. The CDR3: CASTSGTGGKQFF. The CDR3 bases are TGTGCCAGCACCTCCGGGACAGGGGGGAAGCAGTTCTTC.

The rearrangement joins TRBV21-1 to TRBJ2-1; the table gives TRBD2 as D, unverified against the DNA. TRBV21-1 is recorded as a pseudogene. The length of the CDR3 is 16 residues. CDR3 protein: CASSNTSGRAVNEQFF. CDR3 nucleotide sequence: TGTGCCAGCAGCAACACTAGCGGGAGGGCCGTCAATGAGCAGTTCTTC.

This chain connects TRBV5-8 to TRBJ2-5; 7 positions match TRBD1. The CDR3 sequence is 17 residues long. CDR1 is SGHTS, CDR2 YDEGEE, per germline. After removal of 0 bases from V and 5 bases from J, the junction contained 13 bases not matched to a gene. CDR3 nucleotides: TGTGCCAGCAGCTTGGCCTTGACAGGGTATGGAGTTGAGACCCAGTACTTC. Residues: CASSLALTGYGVETQYF.

The chain recombines TRBV5-4 with TRBJ1-1, with TRBD1 as a possible D gene (6 bases). The CDR3 has 13 residues. Germline V lookup: CDR1 SGHNT, CDR2 YYREEE (reference sequence). The V gene lost 0 bases and the J gene lost 4 bases, with 7 bases spanning the gap. Here the CDR3 reads CASSLEGGTEAFF. CDR3 nucleotides: TGTGCCAGCAGCTTGGAAGGGGGCACTGAAGCTTTCTTT.

The chain uses TRBV7-2 and TRBJ1-2; 8 bases are a match to TRBD1. CDR1 SGHTA and CDR2 FQGNSA come from the germline V gene. V was pared by 0 bases and J by 8 bases, with 8 bases of the junction left unmatched. This CDR3 is 15 amino acids long. As DNA, the CDR3 is TGTGCCAGCAGCTTAGCTGGGCAGGGGGCTGGAGGCTACACCTTC. Translation: CASSLAGQGAGGYTF.

This CDR3 reads CASSHISEGVRGYTF. As DNA, the CDR3 is TGTGCCAGCAGTCATATCTCCGAGGGCGTACGCGGCTACACCTTC. The chain combines TRBV28 with TRBJ1-2; D gene uncertain. This CDR3 contains 15 residues. V was shortened by 5 bases and J by 8 bases, with 21 bases between the two germline ends. Germline loops: CDR1 MDHEN, CDR2 SYDVKM.

The chain has TRBV18 and TRBJ1-3; a weak D match, TRBD1 (5 bases). Germline loops: CDR1 KGHSH, CDR2 LQKENI. The V end was cut by 6 bases, the J end by 11 bases, with 11 bases between. The CDR3 is made up of 11 amino acids. CDR3 sequence reads: CASSPEGAIYF. In nucleotides, the CDR3 is TGTGCCAGCTCGCCCGAAGGGGCCATATATTTT.

The sample holds one count of this clone. The CDR3: CASFPGIGQLDTEAFF. The DNA for the CDR3 is TGTGCCAGCTTCCCAGGTATCGGACAGCTCGACACTGAAGCTTTCTTT. This sequence joins TRBV27 and TRBJ1-1, with a tentative D call TRBD1 (6 bases). Germline CDR1 MNHEY, CDR2 SMNVEV (reference sequence). This CDR3 region has 16 residues. The ends were cut back, 8 bases at V and 3 bases at J, with 22 bases in the middle.

The chain links TRBV19 to TRBJ1-5; 12 nucleotides match TRBD1. J gave up 6 bases and V 6 bases, and 6 bases lay outside the gene matches. Germline V gene data show CDR1 as LNHDA and CDR2 as SQIVND (reference sequence). This CDR3 has 15 amino acids. The CDR3 sequence: CASRTGTGGRQPQHF. The DNA for the CDR3 is TGTGCCAGTAGGACCGGGACAGGGGGCCGTCAGCCCCAGCATTTT.

This clone was found once. The V and J genes are TRBV4-1 and TRBJ1-1, with 9 bases fitting TRBD1. Germline V gives CDR1 MGHRA, CDR2 YSYEKL. The CDR3 consists of 15 residues. V trimming: 5 bases; J trimming: 3 bases; junction bases outside the gene matches: 7. In nucleotides, the CDR3 is TGCGCCAGCAGCACCCACAGGGGGCTTGACACTGAAGCTTTCTTT. This sequence encodes CASSTHRGLDTEAFF.